The 5 T cell receptor beta chains presented below share a single source sample, sequenced in a study of a mutant IDH1 vaccine in newly diagnosed glioma. No antigens are known for them. This sample's time point: week 5, during vaccination. The study gave 300 ug of mutant IDH1 20-mer peptide per vaccine dose, with topical imiquimod. TCRdb's table, derived via immunoSEQ multiplex PCR, lists solely in-frame clones and lacks some. The sample has just under 80,000 clones, 91% seen once. The source was PBMCs, collected from a glioma patient whose treatment included an IDH1 peptide vaccine. The origin of the receptors is a woman between 45 and 65 years old with glioma.

The J gene is TRBJ2-7, the V gene TRBV5-8; no clear D gene. The V gene's germline CDR1 is SGHTS and CDR2 YDEGEE. The V end lost 2 bases, the J end lost 7 bases, and 10 bases lay between the germline ends. The CDR3 length is 12 residues. CDR3 in DNA: TGTGCCAGCAGCTTCGTTTACGAGGAGCAGTACTTC. Translation gives CASSFVYEEQYF.

This chain uses TRBV28 with TRBJ2-5, with D hard to call. The length of the CDR3 is 13 residues. Trimming cost V 2 bases and J 3 bases, with 7 bases left between them. CDR1 MDHEN and CDR2 SYDVKM come from the germline V gene. The CDR3 spells CASSLEQKETQYF. The CDR3 bases are TGTGCCAGCAGTTTAGAACAGAAAGAGACCCAGTACTTC.

This chain uses TRBV4-1 with TRBJ1-3; TRBD1 matches at 8 bases. The CDR3 contains 15 residues. The J segment lost 2 bases and the V segment lost 4 bases, leaving 4 bases of the junction unmatched. Germline-derived CDR1 and CDR2 are MGHRA and YSYEKL. CDR3 amino acids: CASSPQDRAGNTIYF. For the CDR3, the DNA is TGCGCCAGCAGCCCGCAGGACAGGGCTGGAAACACCATATATTTT.

The chain has TRBV11-2 and TRBJ2-5, with D possibly being TRBD1 (6 bases). This CDR3 spans 14 amino acids. From germline, CDR1 is SGHAT and CDR2 FQNNGV. Trimming cost V 2 bases and J 3 bases, with 10 bases left between them. The CDR3 is CASSLIEGEETQYF. The DNA for the CDR3 is TGTGCCAGCAGCTTAATTGAGGGGGAAGAGACCCAGTACTTC.

The V and J genes are TRBV27 and TRBJ2-4; maybe TRBD1 (5 bases). Trimming pared 5 bases from V and 0 bases from J, leaving 23 bases between. This CDR3 comprises 19 residues. The germline V gene encodes CDR1 MNHEY and CDR2 SMNVEV (reference sequence). This CDR3 is CASSPHRGSGSLAKNIQYF. CDR3 nucleotides: TGTGCCAGCAGTCCCCATAGGGGTTCTGGGTCTCTAGCCAAAAACATTCAGTACTTC.